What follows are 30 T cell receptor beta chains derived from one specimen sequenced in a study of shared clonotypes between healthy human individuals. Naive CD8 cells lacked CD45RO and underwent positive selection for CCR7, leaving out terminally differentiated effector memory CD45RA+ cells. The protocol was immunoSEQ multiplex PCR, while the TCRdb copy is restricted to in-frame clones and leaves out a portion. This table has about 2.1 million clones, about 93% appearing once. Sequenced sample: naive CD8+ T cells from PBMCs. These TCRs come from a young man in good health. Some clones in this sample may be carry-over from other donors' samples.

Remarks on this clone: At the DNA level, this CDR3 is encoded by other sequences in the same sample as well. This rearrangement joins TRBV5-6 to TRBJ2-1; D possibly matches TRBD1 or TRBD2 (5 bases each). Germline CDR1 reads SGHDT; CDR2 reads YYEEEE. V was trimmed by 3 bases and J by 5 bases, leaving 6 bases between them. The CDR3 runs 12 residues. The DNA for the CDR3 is TGTGCCAGCAGCTGGGGGAACAATGAGCAGTTCTTC. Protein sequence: CASSWGNNEQFF.

This CDR3 reads CASSLRTGTGGYTF. The DNA of the CDR3 is TGTGCCAGCAGCCTCCGGACAGGGACGGGTGGCTACACCTTC. The chain carries TRBV14 and TRBJ1-2; 8 nucleotides agree with TRBD1. The CDR3 covers 14 residues. Per germline, CDR1 SGHDN and CDR2 FVKESK. V trimming: 4 bases; J trimming: 7 bases; junction bases outside the gene matches: 8.

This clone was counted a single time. CDR3 in amino acids: CASSSPGEGLTGELFF. In nucleotides, the CDR3 is TGTGCCAGCAGTTCCCCGGGGGAGGGCTTAACCGGGGAGCTGTTTTTT. V is TRBV28 and J is TRBJ2-2; 7 bases align to TRBD2. The CDR3 contains 16 residues. The V and J ends lost 4 bases and 5 bases, in that order; junction bases with no gene match: 10. CDR1 and CDR2 from the germline V gene are MDHEN and SYDVKM.

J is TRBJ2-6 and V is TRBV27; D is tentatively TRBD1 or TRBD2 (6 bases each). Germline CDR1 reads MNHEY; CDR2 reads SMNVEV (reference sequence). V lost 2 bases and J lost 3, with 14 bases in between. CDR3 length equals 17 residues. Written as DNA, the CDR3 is TGTGCCAGCAGTTTAGGTCCGGGGGCTGGTGGGGCCAACGTCCTGACTTTC. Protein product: CASSLGPGAGGANVLTF.

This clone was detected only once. The CDR3 DNA reads TGTGCCAGCAGCTTAGCTTGGTTAGAGCAGTTCTTC. This codes for CASSLAWLEQFF. This sequence joins TRBV7-9 and TRBJ2-1; D remains unclear. The CDR3 runs 12 residues. V dropped 0 bases and J dropped 10 bases, with 7 bases sitting between them. The V gene's germline CDR1 is SEHNR and CDR2 FQNEAQ (reference sequence).

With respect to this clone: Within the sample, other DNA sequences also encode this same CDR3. CDR3 nucleotides: TGTGCCAGCAGCCTTAACAGGAACACTGAAGCTTTCTTT. Translation gives CASSLNRNTEAFF. The chain uses TRBV6-5 and TRBJ1-1, with D hard to call. The CDR3 is 13 residues long. Germline-derived CDR1 and CDR2 are MNHEY and SVGAGI. V gave up 6 bases and J gave up 1 base, with 9 bases separating them.

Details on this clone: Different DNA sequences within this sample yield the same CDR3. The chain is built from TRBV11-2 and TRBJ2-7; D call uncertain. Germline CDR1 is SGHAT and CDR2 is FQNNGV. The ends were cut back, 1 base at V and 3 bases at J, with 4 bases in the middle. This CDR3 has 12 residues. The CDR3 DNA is TGTGCCAGCAGCTTAGTGAGCTACGAGCAGTACTTC. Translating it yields CASSLVSYEQYF. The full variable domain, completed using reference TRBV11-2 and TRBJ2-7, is EAGVAQSPRYKIIEKRQSVAFWCNPISGHATLYWYQQILGQGPKLLIQFQNNGVVDDSQLPKDRFSAERLKGVDSTLKIQPAKLEDSAVYLCASSLVSYEQYFGPGTRLTVT.

DNA of the CDR3: TGTGCCAGCAGCCTCCCCTCTCTCGCTCGATCAAACCGGGGCTACACCTTC. The encoded protein is CASSLPSLARSNRGYTF. This sequence joins TRBV13 and TRBJ1-2; no clear D. This CDR3 comprises 17 residues. The V end lost 5 bases, the J end lost 8 bases, and 27 bases lay between the germline ends. CDR1 is PRHDT and CDR2 is FYEKMQ in the germline V gene (reference sequence). Combining the CDR3 with reference TRBV13 and TRBJ1-2 gives the whole variable domain AAGVIQSPRHLIKEKRETATLKCYPIPRHDTVYWYQQGPGQDPQFLISFYEKMQSDKGSIPDRFSAQQFSDYHSELNMSSLELGDSALYFCASSLPSLARSNRGYTFGSGTRLTVV.

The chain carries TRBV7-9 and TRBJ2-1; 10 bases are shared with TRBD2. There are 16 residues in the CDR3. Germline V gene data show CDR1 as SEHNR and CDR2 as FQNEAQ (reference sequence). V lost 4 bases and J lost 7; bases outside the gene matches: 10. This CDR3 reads CASSSRAGGLFNEQFF. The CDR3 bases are TGTGCCAGCAGCTCAAGAGCGGGAGGGTTGTTTAATGAGCAGTTCTTC. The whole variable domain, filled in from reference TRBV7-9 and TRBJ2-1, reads DTGVSQNPRHKITKRGQNVTFRCDPISEHNRLYWYRQTLGQGPEFLTYFQNEAQLEKSRLLSDRFSAERPKGSFSTLEIQRTEQGDSAMYLCASSSRAGGLFNEQFFGPGTRLTVL.

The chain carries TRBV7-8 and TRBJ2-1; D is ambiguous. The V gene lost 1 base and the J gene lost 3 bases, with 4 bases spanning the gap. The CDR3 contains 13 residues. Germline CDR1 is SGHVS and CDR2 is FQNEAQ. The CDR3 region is CASSLDDYNEQFF. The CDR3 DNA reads TGTGCCAGCAGCTTAGACGACTACAATGAGCAGTTCTTC.

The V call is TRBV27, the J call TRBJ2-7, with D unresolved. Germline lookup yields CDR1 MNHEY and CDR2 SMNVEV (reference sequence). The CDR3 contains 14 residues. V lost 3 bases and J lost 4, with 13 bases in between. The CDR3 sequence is CASSFSEGPYEQYF. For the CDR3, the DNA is TGTGCCAGCAGTTTTTCAGAAGGACCTTACGAGCAGTACTTC.

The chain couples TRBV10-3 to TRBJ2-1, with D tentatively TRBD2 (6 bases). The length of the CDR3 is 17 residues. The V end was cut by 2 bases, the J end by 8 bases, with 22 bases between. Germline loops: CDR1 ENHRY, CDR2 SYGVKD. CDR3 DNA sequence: TGTGCCATCAGTGAGCCCCCACGGGGGACTCACGGACATGAGCAGTTCTTC. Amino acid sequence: CAISEPPRGTHGHEQFF.

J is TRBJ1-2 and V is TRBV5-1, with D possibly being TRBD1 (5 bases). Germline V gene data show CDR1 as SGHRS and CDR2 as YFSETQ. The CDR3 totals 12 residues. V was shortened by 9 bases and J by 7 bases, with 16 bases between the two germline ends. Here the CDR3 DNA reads TGCGCCACCCTTTCCCCGGGGGGTGGCTACACCTTC. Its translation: CATLSPGGGYTF.

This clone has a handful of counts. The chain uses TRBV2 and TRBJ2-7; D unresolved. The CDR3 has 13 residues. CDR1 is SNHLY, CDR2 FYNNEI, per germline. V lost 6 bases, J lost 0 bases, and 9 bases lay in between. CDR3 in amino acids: CASSPPSSYEQYF. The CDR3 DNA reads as TGTGCCAGCAGCCCCCCAAGCTCCTACGAGCAGTACTTC.

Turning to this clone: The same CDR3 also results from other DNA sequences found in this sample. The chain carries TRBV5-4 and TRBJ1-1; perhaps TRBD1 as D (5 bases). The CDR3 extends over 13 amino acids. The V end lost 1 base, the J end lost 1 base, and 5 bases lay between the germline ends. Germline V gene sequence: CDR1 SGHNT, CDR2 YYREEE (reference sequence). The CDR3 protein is CASSLTGNTEAFF. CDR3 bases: TGTGCCAGCAGCTTGACAGGGAACACTGAAGCTTTCTTT.

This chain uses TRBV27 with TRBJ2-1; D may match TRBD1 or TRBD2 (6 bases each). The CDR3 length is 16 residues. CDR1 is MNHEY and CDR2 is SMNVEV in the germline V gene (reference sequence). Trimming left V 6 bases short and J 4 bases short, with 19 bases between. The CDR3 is CASSQSLGGVYNEQFF. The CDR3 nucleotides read TGTGCCAGCAGCCAATCTCTGGGGGGCGTATACAATGAGCAGTTCTTC.

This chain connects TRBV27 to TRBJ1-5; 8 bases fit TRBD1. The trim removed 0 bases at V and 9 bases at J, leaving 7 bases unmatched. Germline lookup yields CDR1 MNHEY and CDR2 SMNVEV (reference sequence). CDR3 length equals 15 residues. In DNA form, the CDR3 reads TGTGCCAGCAGTTTATCACAGGGGGGGTCATGGCCCCAGCATTTT. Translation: CASSLSQGGSWPQHF.

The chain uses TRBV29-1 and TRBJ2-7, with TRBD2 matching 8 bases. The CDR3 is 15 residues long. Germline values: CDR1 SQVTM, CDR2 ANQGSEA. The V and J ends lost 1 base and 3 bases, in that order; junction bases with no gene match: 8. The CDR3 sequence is CSVEGVERGYYEQYF. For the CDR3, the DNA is TGCAGCGTTGAAGGTGTGGAGCGGGGGTACTACGAGCAGTACTTC.

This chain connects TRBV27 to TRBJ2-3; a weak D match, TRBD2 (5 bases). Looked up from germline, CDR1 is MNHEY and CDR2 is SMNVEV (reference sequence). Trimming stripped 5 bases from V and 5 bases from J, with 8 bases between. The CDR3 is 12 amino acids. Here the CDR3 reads CASSRLRDTQYF. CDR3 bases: TGTGCCAGCAGTCGACTAAGAGATACGCAGTATTTT.

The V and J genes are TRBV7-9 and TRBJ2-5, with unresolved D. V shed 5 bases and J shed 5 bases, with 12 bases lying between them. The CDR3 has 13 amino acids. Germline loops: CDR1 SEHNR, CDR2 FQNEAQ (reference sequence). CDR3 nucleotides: TGTGCCAGCAGCCCCTACCTCGACGAGACCCAGTACTTC. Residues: CASSPYLDETQYF. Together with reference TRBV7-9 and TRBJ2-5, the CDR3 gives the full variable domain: DTGVSQNPRHKITKRGQNVTFRCDPISEHNRLYWYRQTLGQGPEFLTYFQNEAQLEKSRLLSDRFSAERPKGSFSTLEIQRTEQGDSAMYLCASSPYLDETQYFGPGTRLLVL.

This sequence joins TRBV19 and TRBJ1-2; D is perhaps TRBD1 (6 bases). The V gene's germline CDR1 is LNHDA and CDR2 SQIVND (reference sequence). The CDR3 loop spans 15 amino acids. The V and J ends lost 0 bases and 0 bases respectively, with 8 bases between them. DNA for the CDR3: TGTGCCAGTAGTATAGACTGGACAGCTAACTATGGCTACACCTTC. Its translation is CASSIDWTANYGYTF.

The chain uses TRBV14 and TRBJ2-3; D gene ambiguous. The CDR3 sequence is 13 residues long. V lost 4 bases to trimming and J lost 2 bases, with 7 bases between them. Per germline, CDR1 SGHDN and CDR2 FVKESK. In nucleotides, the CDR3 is TGTGCCAGCAGCCCAATTTTCACAGATACGCAGTATTTT. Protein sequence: CASSPIFTDTQYF. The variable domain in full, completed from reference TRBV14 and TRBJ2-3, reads EAGVTQFPSHSVIEKGQTVTLRCDPISGHDNLYWYRRVMGKEIKFLLHFVKESKQDESGMPNNRFLAERTGGTYSTLKVQPAELEDSGVYFCASSPIFTDTQYFGPGTRLTVL.

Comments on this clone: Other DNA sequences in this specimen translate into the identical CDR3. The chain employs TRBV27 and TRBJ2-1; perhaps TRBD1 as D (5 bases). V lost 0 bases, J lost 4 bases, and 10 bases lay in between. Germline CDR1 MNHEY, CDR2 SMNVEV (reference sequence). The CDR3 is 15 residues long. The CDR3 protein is CASSLSPGRYNEQFF. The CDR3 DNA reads TGTGCCAGCAGTTTATCCCCAGGGCGGTACAATGAGCAGTTCTTC.

This CDR3 reads CASSGFEPQGVWETQYF. The CDR3 DNA sequence: TGTGCCAGCAGTGGATTCGAGCCCCAGGGGGTTTGGGAGACCCAGTACTTC. V and J are TRBV6-1 and TRBJ2-5, with 7 bases fitting TRBD1. V was pared by 4 bases and J by 5 bases, with 16 bases of the junction left unmatched. Germline V gene lookup returns CDR1 MNHNS and CDR2 SASEGT. The CDR3 sequence is 17 residues long.

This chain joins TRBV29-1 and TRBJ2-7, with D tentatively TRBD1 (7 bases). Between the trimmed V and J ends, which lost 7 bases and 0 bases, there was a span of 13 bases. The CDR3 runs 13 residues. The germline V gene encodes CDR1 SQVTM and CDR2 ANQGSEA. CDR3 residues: CSAAGGSSYEQYF. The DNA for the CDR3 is TGCAGCGCTGCAGGGGGGAGCTCCTACGAGCAGTACTTC.

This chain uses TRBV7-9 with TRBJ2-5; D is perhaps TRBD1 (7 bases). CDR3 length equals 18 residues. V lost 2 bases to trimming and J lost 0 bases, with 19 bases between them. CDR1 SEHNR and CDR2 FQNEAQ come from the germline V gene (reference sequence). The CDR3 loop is CASSLRTGAGTDQETQYF. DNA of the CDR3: TGTGCCAGCAGCTTAAGAACAGGGGCGGGAACAGACCAAGAGACCCAGTACTTC.

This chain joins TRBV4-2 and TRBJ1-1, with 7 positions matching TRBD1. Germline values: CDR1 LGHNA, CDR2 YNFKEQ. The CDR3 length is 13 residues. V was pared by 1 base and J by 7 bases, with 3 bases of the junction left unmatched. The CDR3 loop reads CASSQGRDSEAFF. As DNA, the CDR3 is TGTGCCAGCAGCCAAGGCCGGGACAGTGAAGCTTTCTTT.

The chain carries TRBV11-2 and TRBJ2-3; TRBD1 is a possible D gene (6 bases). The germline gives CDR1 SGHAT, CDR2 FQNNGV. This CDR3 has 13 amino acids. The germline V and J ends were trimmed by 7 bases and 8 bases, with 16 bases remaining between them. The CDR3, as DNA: TGTGCCAGCACCCAGGATAGAGGGGGTACGCAGTATTTT. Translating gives CASTQDRGGTQYF.

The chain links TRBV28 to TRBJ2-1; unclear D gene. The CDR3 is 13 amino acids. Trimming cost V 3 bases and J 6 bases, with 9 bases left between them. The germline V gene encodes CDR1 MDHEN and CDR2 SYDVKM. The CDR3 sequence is CASSFPGSNEQFF. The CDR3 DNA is TGTGCCAGCAGTTTCCCCGGCAGCAATGAGCAGTTCTTC.

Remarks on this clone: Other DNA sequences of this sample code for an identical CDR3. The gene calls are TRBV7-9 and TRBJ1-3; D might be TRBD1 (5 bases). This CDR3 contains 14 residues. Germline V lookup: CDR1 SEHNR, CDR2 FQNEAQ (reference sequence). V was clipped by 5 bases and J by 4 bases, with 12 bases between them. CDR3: CASSPGGSGNTIYF. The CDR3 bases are TGTGCCAGCAGCCCGGGGGGGTCAGGAAACACCATATATTTT.